The clone carrying this TCR beta chain was observed a few times. The sample comes from a study of blood T cell repertoires in COVID-19. Looking at the study overall: Acute and convalescent COVID-19 specimens originated in the United States, Italy and Spain. PBMCs, B-cell-depleted T cells, or T cells were the source of the cDNA or gDNA that made up the material.

Source study methods: Scientists estimated how many nucleated cells there were by amplifying reference gene primers. Repertoires were generated with immunoSEQ multiplex PCR, while TCRdb's copy carries only in-frame clones and drops some. V and J calls and clone size are as listed in that table; D and trimming were resolved from the DNA. The table records about 98,000 clones, roughly four fifths of them present only once. The CDR3 spans 13 residues. CDR1 is SGHDN, CDR2 FVKESK, per germline. V lost 5 bases and J lost 5; bases outside the gene matches: 4. The sequenced sample was peripheral blood. This chain links TRBV14 with TRBJ2-3; 7 bases map to TRBD2. The receptor was isolated from a man aged 60-69 years with acute or convalescent COVID-19. The CDR3 nucleotides read TGTGCCAGCAGCTTCGGCGGGGGAGATACGCAGTATTTT. Protein sequence: CASSFGGGDTQYF.